This T cell receptor (beta chain) emerged from a study of T cell changes during pregnancy in multiple sclerosis. The germline V gene has CDR1 SGHDT and CDR2 YYEEEE. Trimming cost V 2 bases and J 0 bases, with 8 bases left between them. CDR3 length: 14 residues. The method was immunoSEQ multiplex PCR; TCRdb's version includes in-frame clones alone and lacks a portion of them. In the table there are 35,000 to 55,000 clones, about 90% of which are singletons. The input for sequencing was peripheral blood, taken in the second trimester of pregnancy. This clonotype was obtained from a female donor in good health, enrolled as a control in a pregnancy study. V usage is TRBV5-6 and J usage is TRBJ1-1; D gene uncertain. In DNA, the CDR3 is TGTGCCAGCAGCTTCAAATGGCTGAACACTGAAGCTTTCTTT. Protein sequence: CASSFKWLNTEAFF.